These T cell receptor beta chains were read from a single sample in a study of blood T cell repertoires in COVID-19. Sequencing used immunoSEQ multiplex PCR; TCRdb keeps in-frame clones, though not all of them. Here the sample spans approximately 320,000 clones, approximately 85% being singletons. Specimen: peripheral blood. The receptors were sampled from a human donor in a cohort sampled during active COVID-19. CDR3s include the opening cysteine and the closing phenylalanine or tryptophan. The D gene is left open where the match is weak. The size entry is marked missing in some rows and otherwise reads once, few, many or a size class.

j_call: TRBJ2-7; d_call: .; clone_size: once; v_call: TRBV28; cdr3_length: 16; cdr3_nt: TGTGCCAGCACCCTGTTTCCGGATCGAGGTAACTACGAGCAGTACTTC; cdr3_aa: CASTLFPDRGNYEQYF
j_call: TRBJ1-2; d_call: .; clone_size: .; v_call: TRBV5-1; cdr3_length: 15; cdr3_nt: TGCGCCAGCAGCTCACAGCAGGGAGGGACCTATGGCTACACCTTC; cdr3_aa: CASSSQQGGTYGYTF
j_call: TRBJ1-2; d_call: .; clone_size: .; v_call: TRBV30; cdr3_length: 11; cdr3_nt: TGTGCCGTCCAGGTAAAGAAAGGCTACACCTTC; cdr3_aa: CAVQVKKGYTF
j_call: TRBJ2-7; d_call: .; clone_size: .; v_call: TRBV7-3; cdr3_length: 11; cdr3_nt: TGTGCCAGCAGCCCAAAATACGAGCAGTACTTC; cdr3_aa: CASSPKYEQYF
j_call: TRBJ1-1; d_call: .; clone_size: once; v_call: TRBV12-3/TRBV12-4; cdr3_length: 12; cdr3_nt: TGTGCCAGCAGTTACAGAAACACTGAAGCTTTCTTT; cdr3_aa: CASSYRNTEAFF
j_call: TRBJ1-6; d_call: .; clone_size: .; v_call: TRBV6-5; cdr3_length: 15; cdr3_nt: TGTGCCACCAAAAATTTACAGGGAAGTAATTCACCCCTCCACTTT; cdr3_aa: CATKNLQGSNSPLHF
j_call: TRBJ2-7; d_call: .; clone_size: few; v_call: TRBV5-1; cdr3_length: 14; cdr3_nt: TGCGCCAGCAGGAATACAGCTCAGGGATACGAGCAGTACTTC; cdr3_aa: CASRNTAQGYEQYF
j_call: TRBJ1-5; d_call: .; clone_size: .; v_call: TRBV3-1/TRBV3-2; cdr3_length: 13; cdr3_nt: TGTGCCAGCAGCCAAGATCAGGTCAAGCCCCAGCATTTT; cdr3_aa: CASSQDQVKPQHF
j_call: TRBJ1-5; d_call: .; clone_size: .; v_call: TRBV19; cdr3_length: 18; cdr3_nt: TGTGCCAGTAGTATAGTTAGCAGCCTGACTAATAGCAATCAGCCCCAGCATTTT; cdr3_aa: CASSIVSSLTNSNQPQHF
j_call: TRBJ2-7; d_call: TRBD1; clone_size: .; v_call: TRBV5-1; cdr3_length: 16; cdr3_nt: TGCGCCAGCAGCTTGGTTGCGGCAGGGGGCAAGTACGAGCAGTACTTC; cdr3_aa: CASSLVAAGGKYEQYF
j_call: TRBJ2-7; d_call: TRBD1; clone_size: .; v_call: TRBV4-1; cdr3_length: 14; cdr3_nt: TGCGCCAGCAGCGACAGGGGGGGGAACTACGAGCAGTACTTC; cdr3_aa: CASSDRGGNYEQYF
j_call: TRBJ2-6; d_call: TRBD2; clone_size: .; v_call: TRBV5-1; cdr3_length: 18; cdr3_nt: TGCGCCACACGGACTAGCGGGGCCATACCTTCTGGGGCCAACGTCCTGACTTTC; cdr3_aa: CATRTSGAIPSGANVLTF
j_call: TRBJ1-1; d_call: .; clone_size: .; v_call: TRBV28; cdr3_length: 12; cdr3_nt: TGTGCCACCTTCGGGGTGAACACTGAAGCTTTCTTT; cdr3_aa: CATFGVNTEAFF
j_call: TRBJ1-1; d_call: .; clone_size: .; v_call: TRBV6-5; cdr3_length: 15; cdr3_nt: TGTGCCAGCAGCCCACGACAGGTTATGAACACTGAAGCTTTCTTT; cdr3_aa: CASSPRQVMNTEAFF
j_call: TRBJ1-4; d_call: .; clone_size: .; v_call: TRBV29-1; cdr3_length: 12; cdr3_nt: TGCAGCGCAATGGGAGAAAATGAAAAACTGTTTTTT; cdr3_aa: CSAMGENEKLFF
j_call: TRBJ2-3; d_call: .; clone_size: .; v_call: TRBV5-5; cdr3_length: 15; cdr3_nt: TGTGCCAGCAGCCTCCAGCCGGGGGGCACAGATACGCAGTATTTT; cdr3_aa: CASSLQPGGTDTQYF
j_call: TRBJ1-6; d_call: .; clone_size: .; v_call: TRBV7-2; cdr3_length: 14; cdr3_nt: TGTGCCAGCAGCTTAGACGGTCTCCCCCAACCCCTCCACTTT; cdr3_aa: CASSLDGLPQPLHF
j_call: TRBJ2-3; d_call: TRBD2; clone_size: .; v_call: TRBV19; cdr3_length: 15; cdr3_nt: TGTGCCACGAAAACGCCGGGACTAGCGGGGGAGGCGCAGTATTTT; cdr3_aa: CATKTPGLAGEAQYF
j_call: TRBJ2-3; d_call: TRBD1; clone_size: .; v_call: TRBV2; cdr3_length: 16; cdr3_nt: TGTGCCGGCAATTACTTCAGGGGGCGCTCTGAAGATACGCAGTATTTT; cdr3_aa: CAGNYFRGRSEDTQYF
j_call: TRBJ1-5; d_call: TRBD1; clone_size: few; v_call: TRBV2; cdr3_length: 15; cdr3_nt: TGTGCCAGCAGTGGGACAGGGGGGAGCAATCAGCCCCAGCATTTT; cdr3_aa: CASSGTGGSNQPQHF
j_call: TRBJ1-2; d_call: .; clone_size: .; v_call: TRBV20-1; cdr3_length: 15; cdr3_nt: TGCAGTGCTAGTACTACAGGGAACCATAACTATGGCTACACCTTC; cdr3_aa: CSASTTGNHNYGYTF
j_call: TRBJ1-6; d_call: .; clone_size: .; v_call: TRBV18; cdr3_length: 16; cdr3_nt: TGTGCCAGCTCACCCACCGTCGGTACCCCGAATTCACCCCTCCACTTT; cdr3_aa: CASSPTVGTPNSPLHF
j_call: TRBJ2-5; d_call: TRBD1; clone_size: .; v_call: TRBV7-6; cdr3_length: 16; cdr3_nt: TGTGCCAGCAGCTTAGGGGCTTCAGGGGGCAGAGAGACCCAGTACTTC; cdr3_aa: CASSLGASGGRETQYF
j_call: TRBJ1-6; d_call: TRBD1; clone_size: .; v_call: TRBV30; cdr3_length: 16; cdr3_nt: TGTGCCTGGACGTTGGCCGGGGGACAGTATAATTCACCCCTCCACTTT; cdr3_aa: CAWTLAGGQYNSPLHF
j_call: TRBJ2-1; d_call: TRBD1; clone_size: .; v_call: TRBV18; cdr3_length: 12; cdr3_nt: TGTGCCAGCTCCCCACAGGGGCCAGAGCAGTTCTTC; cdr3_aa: CASSPQGPEQFF
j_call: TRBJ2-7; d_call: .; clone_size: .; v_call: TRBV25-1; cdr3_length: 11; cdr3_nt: TGTGCCAGCGGCTCCTTATACGAGCAGTACTTC; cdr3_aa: CASGSLYEQYF
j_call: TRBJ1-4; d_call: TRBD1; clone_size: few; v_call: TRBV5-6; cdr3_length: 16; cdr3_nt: TGTGCCAGCAGCTTGATGGAGTGGGCAGGGGGTGAAAAACTGTTTTTT; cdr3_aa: CASSLMEWAGGEKLFF
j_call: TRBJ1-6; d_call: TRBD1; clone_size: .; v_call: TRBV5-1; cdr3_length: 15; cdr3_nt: TGCGCCAGCAGCTTTAGTCCCGGGACAGCATCACCCCTCCACTTT; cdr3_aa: CASSFSPGTASPLHF
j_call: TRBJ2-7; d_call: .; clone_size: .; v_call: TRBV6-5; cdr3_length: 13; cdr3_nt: TGTGCCAGCAGTTACGGACAGCCCTACGAGCAGTACTTC; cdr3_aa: CASSYGQPYEQYF
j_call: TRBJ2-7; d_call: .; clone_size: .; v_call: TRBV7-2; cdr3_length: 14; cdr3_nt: TGTGCCAGCAGCTTTAGGGGGAACTCCTACGAGCAGTACTTC; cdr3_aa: CASSFRGNSYEQYF
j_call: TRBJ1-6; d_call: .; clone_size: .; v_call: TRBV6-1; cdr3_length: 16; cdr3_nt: TGTGCCAGCAGTGGCGTAGGACAGATAGGGAATTCACCCCTCCACTTT; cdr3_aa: CASSGVGQIGNSPLHF
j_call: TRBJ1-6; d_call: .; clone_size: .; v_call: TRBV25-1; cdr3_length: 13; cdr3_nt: TGTGCCAGCAGTGACAGATCTAATTCACCCCTCCACTTT; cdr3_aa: CASSDRSNSPLHF
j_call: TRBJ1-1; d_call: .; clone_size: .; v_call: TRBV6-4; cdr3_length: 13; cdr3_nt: TGTGCCAGCAGTGACTCGTATTTGACTGAAGCTTTCTTT; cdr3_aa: CASSDSYLTEAFF
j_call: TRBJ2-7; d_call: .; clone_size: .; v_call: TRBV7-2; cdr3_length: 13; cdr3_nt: TGTGCCAGCAGCTTAGGCCGAGCCTACGAGCAGTACTTC; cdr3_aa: CASSLGRAYEQYF
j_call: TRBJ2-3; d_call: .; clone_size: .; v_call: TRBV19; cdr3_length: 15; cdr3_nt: TGTGCCAGTAGTGCCGGGGGTCGATACACAGATACGCAGTATTTT; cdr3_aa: CASSAGGRYTDTQYF
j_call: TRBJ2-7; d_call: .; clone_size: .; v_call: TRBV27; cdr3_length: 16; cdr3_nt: TGTGCCAGCAGTTGGAGTAAAGAGACGGGGAACTACGAGCAGTACTTC; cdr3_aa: CASSWSKETGNYEQYF
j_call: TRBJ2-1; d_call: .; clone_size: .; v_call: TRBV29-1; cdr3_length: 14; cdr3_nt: TGCAGCGTTGGGTTGGTCAGGGGTAAAGATGAGCAGTTCTTC; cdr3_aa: CSVGLVRGKDEQFF
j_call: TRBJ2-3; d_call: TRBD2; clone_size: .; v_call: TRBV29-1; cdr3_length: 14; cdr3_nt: TGCAGCCTTCAGGGGGGACTAGCAACAGATACGCAGTATTTT; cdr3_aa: CSLQGGLATDTQYF
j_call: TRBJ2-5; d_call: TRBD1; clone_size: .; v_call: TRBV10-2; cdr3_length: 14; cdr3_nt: TGCGCCAGCAGACTCCGGGACAGCCAAGAGACCCAGTACTTC; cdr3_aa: CASRLRDSQETQYF
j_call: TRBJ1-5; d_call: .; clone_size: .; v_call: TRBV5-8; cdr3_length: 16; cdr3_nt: TGTGCCAGCAGCTTGGGGTCAGCGGATAGCAATCAGCCCCAGCATTTT; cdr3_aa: CASSLGSADSNQPQHF
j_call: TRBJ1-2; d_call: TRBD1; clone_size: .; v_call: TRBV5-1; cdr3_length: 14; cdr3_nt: TGCGCCAGCAGCTTGGTACAGGGGGCGGGTGGCTACACCTTC; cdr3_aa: CASSLVQGAGGYTF